This TCR beta chain was sequenced during a study of blood T cells in healthy people across ages. Through a sample-barcoded 5' primer and a J-beta primer mix, a second PCR was run for roughly 6 to 11 cycles. Each CDR3 protein gets one entry after TCRdb re-called the 5' RACE reads with MiXCR. Among 1.5 million to 2 million distinct CDR3 sequences listed, about 49% were seen once. Sequenced input: blood. This receptor was obtained from a woman aged 40 to 49 in good health.

The CDR3 is CASSKAGGKTGELFF. CDR3 nucleotide sequence: TGTGCCAGCAGCAAAGCGGGGGGGAAAACCGGGGAGCTGTTTTTT. V and J are TRBV13 and TRBJ2-2; 10 bases map to TRBD2. Germline loops: CDR1 PRHDT, CDR2 FYEKMQ (reference sequence). The CDR3 is 15 residues long. The V gene end was trimmed by 5 bases and the J gene end by 5 bases; junction bases not matched to a gene: 5.